A single sample is the source of the 31 T cell receptor beta chains below, sequenced in a study of blood T cell dynamics during melanoma immunotherapy. Time point specified: pre-treatment baseline. TCRdb keeps only in-frame clones here, not all; method: immunoSEQ multiplex PCR. The table records over 20,000 clones, approximately 89% of them present only once. The sequencing here drew on blood, taken from a patient treated with checkpoint blockade. Every receptor here comes from a human donor with melanoma.

The V gene is TRBV5-1, the J gene TRBJ2-7; D unresolved. V was pared by 0 bases and J by 0 bases, with 7 bases between. Per the germline V gene, CDR1 is SGHRS and CDR2 is YFSETQ. This CDR3 has 14 amino acids. CDR3 protein: CASSLGQSSYEQYF. The DNA of the CDR3 is TGCGCCAGCAGCTTGGGGCAGAGCTCCTACGAGCAGTACTTC.

The V call is TRBV6-6, the J call TRBJ2-7, with 7 bases matching TRBD1. The CDR3 totals 14 residues. J was trimmed by 1 base and V by 6 bases; bases with no gene match: 6. The germline V gene encodes CDR1 MNHNY and CDR2 SVGAGI (reference sequence). This chain's CDR3 is CASRNTGVSYEQYF. DNA of the CDR3: TGTGCCAGCAGAAACACAGGGGTTTCCTACGAGCAGTACTTC.

V gene TRBV12-5 combines with J gene TRBJ1-5; 11 positions match TRBD1. J lost 4 bases, V lost 7 bases, and 6 bases had no gene match. The CDR3 length is 15 residues. The V gene's germline CDR1 is LGHNT and CDR2 FRNRAP. In DNA, the CDR3 is TGTGCTAGTGCCGAATGGGACAGGGGGAATCAGCCCCAGCATTTT. Translation gives CASAEWDRGNQPQHF.

The V gene is TRBV7-9, the J gene TRBJ2-3; TRBD2 aligns across 9 bases. Germline CDR1 is SEHNR and CDR2 is FQNEAQ (reference sequence). There are 16 residues in the CDR3. V trimming: 1 base; J trimming: 5 bases; junction bases outside the gene matches: 7. The CDR3 loop reads CASSLGSGRVIDTQYF. CDR3 in DNA: TGTGCCAGCAGCTTAGGTAGCGGGAGAGTGATAGATACGCAGTATTTT.

This clone has just a few counts. This chain connects TRBV29-1 to TRBJ1-5; 8 nucleotides line up with TRBD1. There are 13 residues in the CDR3. The germline V gene has CDR1 SQVTM and CDR2 ANQGSEA. The V and J ends lost 7 bases and 11 bases, in that order; junction bases with no gene match: 13. As DNA, the CDR3 is TGCAGCGCCGTAGGACAGGGAAATTCGGCCCAGCATTTT. It codes for CSAVGQGNSAQHF.

This chain's CDR3 is CASSLATSGRTTHTQYF. CDR3 DNA: TGTGCCAGCAGCTTAGCGACTAGCGGGAGGACCACCCATACGCAGTATTTT. The gene calls are TRBV11-1 and TRBJ2-3; 13 bases are a match to TRBD2. V was clipped by 0 bases and J by 7 bases; unmatched bases: 7. CDR1 is SGHAT, CDR2 FQDESV, per germline (reference sequence). This CDR3 comprises 17 residues.

This chain uses TRBV18 with TRBJ1-6; D is unclear. The ends were cut back, 5 bases at V and 5 bases at J, with 7 bases in the middle. Germline assignment: CDR1 KGHSH and CDR2 LQKENI. The CDR3 has 13 amino acids. The CDR3 sequence: CASSGQNNSPLHF. DNA of the CDR3: TGTGCCAGCTCAGGGCAGAATAATTCACCCCTCCACTTT.

The chain links TRBV4-1 to TRBJ1-6, with D possibly TRBD1 on 5 matching bases. There are 13 residues in the CDR3. CDR1 is MGHRA, CDR2 YSYEKL, per germline. With 6 bases removed from V and 11 bases from J, the gap between germline ends came to 14 bases. The CDR3 region is CASRPRDAAPLHF. CDR3 bases: TGCGCCAGCAGGCCTCGGGACGCAGCACCCCTCCACTTT.

The rearrangement links TRBV19 to TRBJ2-1, with D possibly TRBD2 on 6 matching bases. Trimming pared 1 base from V and 7 bases from J, leaving 8 bases between. CDR3 size: 13 residues. Germline V gives CDR1 LNHDA, CDR2 SQIVND (reference sequence). The DNA of the CDR3 is TGTGCCAGTAGTATAGCGGGGGTGAATGAGCAGTTCTTC. Its protein is CASSIAGVNEQFF.

This clone has only one observation. J is TRBJ2-3 and V is TRBV7-9; 9 bases match TRBD1. J was trimmed by 5 bases and V by 4 bases; bases with no gene match: 7. The CDR3 contains 15 residues. Germline CDR1 reads SEHNR; CDR2 reads FQNEAQ (reference sequence). The CDR3 DNA is TGTGCCAGCAGCTACTGGACAGGGGCCAGAGATACGCAGTATTTT. This translates into CASSYWTGARDTQYF. Together with reference TRBV7-9 and TRBJ2-3, the CDR3 gives the full variable domain: DTGVSQNPRHKITKRGQNVTFRCDPISEHNRLYWYRQTLGQGPEFLTYFQNEAQLEKSRLLSDRFSAERPKGSFSTLEIQRTEQGDSAMYLCASSYWTGARDTQYFGPGTRLTVL.

The rearrangement joins TRBV15 to TRBJ1-5, with TRBD1 identical over 8 bases. V shed 2 bases and J 4 bases; nucleotides not matched to a gene: 13. This CDR3 comprises 18 residues. Germline-derived CDR1 and CDR2 are LNHNV and YYDKDF (reference sequence). The CDR3 loop reads CATSRLPPWTGRNQPQHF. CDR3 DNA sequence: TGTGCCACCAGCAGACTTCCCCCTTGGACAGGGCGAAATCAGCCCCAGCATTTT.

The table lists this clone with a count of one. The V gene is TRBV19, the J gene TRBJ1-1; 7 nucleotides align to TRBD1. The CDR3 extends over 14 amino acids. Per germline, CDR1 LNHDA and CDR2 SQIVND (reference sequence). The V segment lost 6 bases and the J segment 0 bases; nucleotides outside the gene matches: 4. Here the CDR3 reads CASRPQGMNTEAFF. Here the CDR3 DNA reads TGTGCCAGTAGACCACAGGGGATGAACACTGAAGCTTTCTTT.

Only one count was recorded for this clone. One end of the junction does not line up with germline, which may come from a read error. This sequence joins TRBV9 and TRBJ1-2; 7 bases agree with TRBD1. The germline V gene encodes CDR1 SGDLS and CDR2 YYNGEE. This CDR3 has 13 residues. CDR3 residues: CASSSGGGGPAHF. For the CDR3, the DNA is TGTGCCAGCAGCTCAGGAGGGGGCGGCCCAGCCCACTTC.

J is TRBJ2-7 and V is TRBV5-5; unclear D gene. The CDR3 sequence is 14 residues long. Germline CDR1 reads SGHKS; CDR2 reads YYEKEE (reference sequence). V lost 0 bases and J lost 1, with 8 bases in between. CDR3 nucleotide sequence: TGTGCCAGCAGCTTGGAGCTCCATTCCTACGAGCAGTACTTC. This sequence encodes CASSLELHSYEQYF.

This clone has only a few counts. This sequence joins TRBV5-4 and TRBJ2-7; D is undetermined. The CDR3 runs 15 residues. The V gene lost 4 bases and the J gene lost 3 bases, with 17 bases spanning the gap. Germline V gene sequence: CDR1 SGHNT, CDR2 YYREEE (reference sequence). CDR3 nucleotides: TGTGCCAGCAGCCCTCGGTTAGGCAGCAGCTACGAGCAGTACTTC. Its translation: CASSPRLGSSYEQYF.

J is TRBJ1-1 and V is TRBV28; 7 positions match TRBD1. Germline V gene sequence: CDR1 MDHEN, CDR2 SYDVKM. The CDR3 runs to 15 residues. V gave up 5 bases and J gave up 1 base; unmatched junction bases: 7. The CDR3 DNA sequence: TGTGCCAGCAGTCCTTGGGGACAGACGAACACTGAAGCTTTCTTT. Translating gives CASSPWGQTNTEAFF.

The rearrangement uses TRBV11-2 and TRBJ2-5; D is unclear. V dropped 5 bases and J dropped 1 base, with 11 bases sitting between them. Germline V CDR1 and CDR2: SGHAT, FQNNGV. The CDR3 has 14 residues. The CDR3 DNA follows: TGTGCCAGCAGCAATAGTAACAGCCAAGAGACCCAGTACTTC. Translated: CASSNSNSQETQYF.

This sequence joins TRBV5-1 and TRBJ2-3; the match to TRBD2 covers 10 bases. Trimming removed 0 bases from V and 4 bases from J; junction bases left unmatched: 2. The CDR3 has 15 residues. Germline CDR1 and CDR2: SGHRS and YFSETQ. The CDR3: CASSLAGTSADTQYF. The CDR3 DNA reads as TGCGCCAGCAGCTTGGCCGGGACTAGCGCAGATACGCAGTATTTT.

The sample holds a few counts of this clone. The rearrangement joins TRBV30 to TRBJ1-5, with unresolved D. The germline CDR1 and CDR2 sequences are GTSNPN and SVGIG (reference sequence). Trimming pared 1 base from V and 1 base from J, leaving 8 bases between. The CDR3 loop spans 14 amino acids. CDR3 DNA: TGTGCCTGGAGTGGACTTATAAGCAATCAGCCCCAGCATTTT. This encodes CAWSGLISNQPQHF.

This CDR3 reads CASSLATAINQPQHF. For the CDR3, the DNA is TGTGCCAGCAGCTTGGCGACAGCTATTAATCAGCCCCAGCATTTT. The chain is built from TRBV5-5 and TRBJ1-5, with a tentative D call TRBD1 (5 bases). The germline V and J ends were trimmed by 0 bases and 4 bases, with 11 bases remaining between them. Germline CDR1 reads SGHKS; CDR2 reads YYEKEE (reference sequence). The CDR3 totals 15 residues.

The chain couples TRBV19 to TRBJ1-5; TRBD1 is a possible D gene (6 bases). Trimming took 6 bases from V and 6 from J, leaving 21 bases between them. The length of the CDR3 is 16 residues. Germline CDR1 and CDR2: LNHDA and SQIVND (reference sequence). DNA for the CDR3: TGTGCCAGTAGATATAGAGGGACATATCCCCCTCAGCCCCAGCATTTT. This sequence encodes CASRYRGTYPPQPQHF.

This clone was seen more than once but under ten times. The chain uses TRBV18 and TRBJ2-6; no definite D call. Germline CDR1 KGHSH, CDR2 LQKENI. This CDR3 has 16 residues. Trimming cost V 5 bases and J 2 bases, with 13 bases left between them. For the CDR3, the DNA is TGTGCCAGCTCATCGGTAGGTGCTCCTGGGGCCAACGTCCTGACTTTC. Encoded protein: CASSSVGAPGANVLTF.

This clone was seen a single time. Here the CDR3 DNA reads TGTGCCAGCAGCTCCGCGGGGGAACTACTTAACTATGGCTACACCTTC. Encoded protein: CASSSAGELLNYGYTF. This rearrangement joins TRBV7-3 to TRBJ1-2; a weak D match, TRBD1 (5 bases). Per germline, CDR1 SGHTA and CDR2 FQGTGA. V gave up 4 bases and J gave up 1 base, with 16 bases separating them. This CDR3 is 16 amino acids long.

The gene calls are TRBV7-2 and TRBJ1-4, with no clear D. V lost 4 bases to trimming and J lost 4 bases, with 13 bases between them. In germline, CDR1 is SGHTA, CDR2 FQGNSA. CDR3 size: 15 residues. This CDR3 reads CASSSGGKDNEKLFF. CDR3 coding DNA: TGTGCCAGCAGCTCTGGAGGGAAGGATAATGAAAAACTGTTTTTT. Full variable domain (rest looked up from reference TRBV7-2 and TRBJ1-4): GAGVSQSPSNKVTEKGKDVELRCDPISGHTALYWYRQSLGQGLEFLIYFQGNSAPDKSGLPSDRFSAERTGGSVSTLTIQRTQQEDSAVYLCASSSGGKDNEKLFFGSGTQLSVL.

This clone was picked up one time. The V and J genes are TRBV19 and TRBJ2-6; 10 positions agree with TRBD1. The J segment lost 0 bases and the V segment lost 6 bases, leaving 8 bases of the junction unmatched. From germline, CDR1 is LNHDA and CDR2 SQIVND (reference sequence). The CDR3 is 18 amino acids. The CDR3 is CASRLTGGYLSGANVLTF. The CDR3 DNA follows: TGTGCCAGTAGACTGACAGGGGGCTATCTCTCTGGGGCCAACGTCCTGACTTTC.

This clone occurred a few times. The V gene is TRBV18, the J gene TRBJ1-2; D is unclear. The CDR3 spans 14 residues. Germline assignment: CDR1 KGHSH and CDR2 LQKENI. The ends were cut back, 1 base at V and 6 bases at J, with 12 bases in the middle. The CDR3 reads CASSPQPGKDGYTF. CDR3 bases: TGTGCCAGCTCACCACAACCAGGCAAGGATGGCTACACCTTC.

The V call is TRBV5-1, the J call TRBJ1-2; D remains ambiguous. Germline CDR1 reads SGHRS; CDR2 reads YFSETQ. The CDR3 runs 13 residues. Trimming took 4 bases from V and 0 from J, leaving 7 bases between them. The CDR3 protein is CASSPQPNYGYTF. The CDR3 DNA is TGCGCCAGCAGCCCTCAGCCTAACTATGGCTACACCTTC. The whole variable domain, remainder taken from reference TRBV5-1 and TRBJ1-2, is KAGVTQTPRYLIKTRGQQVTLSCSPISGHRSVSWYQQTPGQGLQFLFEYFSETQRNKGNFPGRFSGRQFSNSRSEMNVSTLELGDSALYLCASSPQPNYGYTFGSGTRLTVV.

CDR3 residues: CASSPGQGFGYTF. The CDR3 DNA follows: TGTGCCAGCAGTCCGGGACAGGGGTTTGGCTACACCTTC. The rearrangement uses TRBV9 and TRBJ1-2; 10 bases match TRBD1. V trimming: 5 bases; J trimming: 7 bases; junction bases outside the gene matches: 5. The CDR3 has 13 residues. In germline, CDR1 is SGDLS, CDR2 YYNGEE.

The rearrangement links TRBV10-1 to TRBJ2-7; D call uncertain. V shed 10 bases and J shed 2 bases, with 18 bases lying between them. This CDR3 has 14 residues. Germline assignment: CDR1 WNHNN and CDR2 SYGVQD (reference sequence). The CDR3 DNA is TGCGCCACCTCGCCGGGCGGAGTCCCCTACGAGCAGTACTTC. Its protein product is CATSPGGVPYEQYF.

V usage is TRBV18 and J usage is TRBJ2-7; tentatively, D is TRBD1 (5 bases). The germline V gene has CDR1 KGHSH and CDR2 LQKENI. With 3 bases removed from V and 0 bases from J, the gap between germline ends came to 15 bases. The CDR3 is 16 amino acids. CDR3 in amino acids: CASSPSQGLGSYEQYF. CDR3 sequence (DNA): TGTGCCAGCTCACCTTCCCAGGGTTTAGGCTCCTACGAGCAGTACTTC.

The rearrangement joins TRBV5-1 to TRBJ2-7; the D is unclear. CDR3 length: 13 residues. Germline CDR1 reads SGHRS; CDR2 reads YFSETQ. Trimming removed 0 bases at V and 6 bases at J, with 10 bases between. In nucleotides, the CDR3 is TGCGCCAGCAGCTTGGCCGGTCACCGCGAGCAGTACTTC. It yields the protein CASSLAGHREQYF.